Listed below are T cell receptor beta chains from one sample, sequenced in a study of T cells after yellow fever vaccination. TCRdb independently ran MiXCR on the 5' RACE reads; one entry per CDR3 protein. The sample lists 400,000 to 650,000 distinct CDR3 sequences, just over 20% occurring once. The sample in question was PBMCs, obtained more than 20 days after the first yellow fever vaccination. The source is a man aged 18 to 30 who received the YFV17D yellow fever vaccine. CDR3s include the opening cysteine and the closing phenylalanine or tryptophan. The D gene is left open where the match is weak. Not all rows give a size; the values are once, few, many and, for expanded clones, a class.

v_call	d_call	j_call	clone_size	cdr3_nt	cdr3_aa
TRBV24-1	TRBD1	TRBJ1-2	once	TGTGCCACCAGTGCACAGGGGGCGGACTATGGCTACACCTTC	CATSAQGADYGYTF
TRBV12-3/TRBV12-4	.	TRBJ2-5	.	TGTGCCAGCGCCCCCCAGGCAGGGGAGAAGACCCAGTACTTC	CASAPQAGEKTQYF
TRBV5-1	.	TRBJ2-1	few	TGCGCCAGCAGCCCCCACCCCAATGAGCAGTTCTTC	CASSPHPNEQFF
TRBV6-1	.	TRBJ2-1	few	TGTGCCAGCCGGGGAAGGGCCGTTAGCTCCTACAATGAGCAGTTCTTC	CASRGRAVSSYNEQFF
TRBV4-2	TRBD1	TRBJ1-1	many	TGTGCCAGCAGCCAAGCAGGGACAGGGGGCACTGAAGCTTTCTTT	CASSQAGTGGTEAFF
TRBV5-1	.	TRBJ2-5	.	TGCGCCAGCAGCTTGCGGGCAGTCCAAGAGACCCAGTACTTC	CASSLRAVQETQYF
TRBV3-1	TRBD1	TRBJ2-7	few	TGTGCCAGCAGCCAAGTCACAGGGGACTACGAGCAGTACTTC	CASSQVTGDYEQYF
TRBV7-9	.	TRBJ1-2	few	TGTGCCAGCAGCCTGATCAGTTCTAACTATGGCTACACCTTC	CASSLISSNYGYTF
TRBV19	.	TRBJ2-7	.	TGTGCCAGTATCTTCACGATGGAGGGCTACGAGCAGTACTTC	CASIFTMEGYEQYF
TRBV12-3/TRBV12-4	TRBD1	TRBJ1-5	.	TGTGCCAGCACCATGACGGGCAGGGGGCTACTACAGGGCAATCAGCCCCAGCATTTT	CASTMTGRGLLQGNQPQHF
TRBV12-3/TRBV12-4	TRBD1	TRBJ2-7	many	TGTGCCAGCAGTTCGGGGACAGGGGGCTACGAGCAGTACTTC	CASSSGTGGYEQYF
TRBV20-1	.	TRBJ2-3	.	TGCAGTGCTAGAGAACAGGGGAGGACAGATACGCAGTATTTT	CSAREQGRTDTQYF
TRBV2	.	TRBJ2-3	.	TGTGCCAGCCAACCGACTAACACAGATACGCAGTATTTT	CASQPTNTDTQYF
TRBV5-8	TRBD2	TRBJ2-5	.	TGTGCCAGCAGCTTTGGGGCCCACGGGGGGTTACAAGAGACCCAGTACTTC	CASSFGAHGGLQETQYF
TRBV20-1	.	TRBJ2-1	few	TGCAGTGCTTCCCGACCCGGGGGAACTTTTGAGCAGTTCTTC	CSASRPGGTFEQFF
TRBV7-2	.	TRBJ1-2	.	TGTGCCAGCAGCGTACAGGGCACCGGCTACACCTTC	CASSVQGTGYTF
TRBV7-3	.	TRBJ2-2	many	TGTGCCAGCAGGACGGGTCCCGGGGAGCTGTTTTTT	CASRTGPGELFF
TRBV7-6	TRBD2	TRBJ2-3	once	TGTGCCAGCAGCTCTGGCGCGCTCGAGCGGGGGGGCTACATTGATACGCAGTATTTT	CASSSGALERGGYIDTQYF
TRBV3-1	TRBD2	TRBJ2-7	.	TGTGCCAGCAGCCAATCACGAGGAGGACTAGCGGGGGGGCGATTGTTCTCCGAGCAGTACTTC	CASSQSRGGLAGGRLFSEQYF
TRBV11-1	TRBD1	TRBJ1-2	.	TGTGCCAGCAGCATACAACCGACAGGGGTTGGCTACACCTTC	CASSIQPTGVGYTF
TRBV18	.	TRBJ1-2	many	TGTGCCAGCTCAGCGGCAAACTCGGATGTAGGCTACACCTTC	CASSAANSDVGYTF
TRBV27	.	TRBJ1-1	.	TGTGCCAGCAGTTTATTAGTGTTTGGGGTATGGAAAACTGAAGCTTTCTTT	CASSLLVFGVWKTEAFF
TRBV15	TRBD1	TRBJ2-1	.	TGTGCCACCAGCAGAGGCCCGGGACAGGGAGCCAATGAGCAGTTCTTC	CATSRGPGQGANEQFF
TRBV12-5	TRBD2	TRBJ2-5	.	TGTGCTAGTGGTTTGGAGCGGGGGGCGGGTGAGACCCAGTACTTC	CASGLERGAGETQYF
TRBV7-8	TRBD1	TRBJ2-2	.	TGTGCCAGCAGCTTACTTGACAGGGCGAACACCGGGGAGCTGTTTTTT	CASSLLDRANTGELFF
TRBV5-6	.	TRBJ1-1	few	TGTGCCAGCAGCCAGCTTTCTTCGGGTCACACTGAAGCTTTCTTT	CASSQLSSGHTEAFF
TRBV6-1	.	TRBJ2-5	few	TGTGCCAGCAACACACGAGAACAAGAGACCCAGTACTTC	CASNTREQETQYF